This T cell receptor (beta chain) was sequenced during a study of cytomegalovirus exposure and HLA in healthy donors. Study-wide findings and caveats: Upon later analysis, HLA-associated TCR beta chains proved more clonally expanded than other, equally common chains.

Both 60 Vbeta primers and 13 Jbeta primers went into the PCR. The data were produced by immunoSEQ multiplex PCR, yet TCRdb's version contains in-frame clones alone and is incomplete. The sample has 95,000 to 150,000 clones, over 70% seen once; the top ten hold around 3.7%. Deletions cut 1 base from V and 0 bases from J, with 7 bases between. The CDR3 length is 15 residues. The germline gives CDR1 SGHVS, CDR2 FQNEAQ. Worth noting for this clone: The antigen remains undetermined.

Sequencing was done on a sample of PBMCs. The chain combines TRBV7-8 with TRBJ2-1, with D perhaps matching TRBD2 (5 bases). The sequence derives from a woman in her thirties or forties in good health and CMV-seronegative. The CDR3 reads CASSLGGGSYNEQFF. CDR3 in DNA: TGTGCCAGCAGCTTAGGCGGAGGCTCCTACAATGAGCAGTTCTTC.